The 14 T cell receptor beta chains below all came from one sample that was sequenced in a study of CD8+CD57+ T cells in acquired aplastic anemia. Using genomic DNA as the template, TCR beta VDJ and CDR3 profiling was carried out. TCRdb analysed the reads with MiXCR anew, one entry per CDR3 protein. The table includes 180,000 or so distinct CDR3 sequences, roughly half detected once. Sequenced: sorted CD4+, CD8+, or CD8+CD57+ T cells (not recorded which) from PBMCs. The receptors derive from a human donor in good health.

This clonotype was seen ten or more times. The V call is TRBV20-1, the J call TRBJ2-1, with 10 bases aligning to TRBD2. CDR1 DFQATT and CDR2 SNEGSKA come from the germline V gene (reference sequence). The trim removed 0 bases at V and 10 bases at J, leaving 9 bases unmatched. This CDR3 is built from 15 residues. As DNA, the CDR3 is TGCAGTGCTAGAGAGCGAGCTAGCGGGAGTCGAGAGCAGTTCTTC. This translates into CSARERASGSREQFF.

This clonotype was recorded many times. V and J are TRBV19 and TRBJ2-2; weak D call: TRBD1 (6 bases). The V and J ends lost 3 bases and 5 bases respectively, with 13 bases between them. Germline V gene sequence: CDR1 LNHDA, CDR2 SQIVND (reference sequence). The CDR3 is 15 residues long. DNA for the CDR3: TGTGCCAGTAGTATTCAGGGGACACGGACCGGGGAGCTGTTTTTT. Translated: CASSIQGTRTGELFF.

V usage is TRBV29-1 and J usage is TRBJ2-1, with 10 bases that match TRBD1. V gave up 1 base and J gave up 6 bases; unmatched junction bases: 6. The CDR3 contains 15 residues. Per the germline V gene, CDR1 is SQVTM and CDR2 is ANQGSEA. The CDR3 sequence is CSVEGGDRGRNEQFF. Written as DNA, the CDR3 is TGCAGCGTTGAAGGGGGGGACAGGGGTCGCAATGAGCAGTTCTTC.

The chain recombines TRBV24-1 with TRBJ2-1, with 11 bases identical to TRBD2. CDR1 is KGHDR, CDR2 SFDVKD, per germline. Unmatched junction bases numbered 13, after V lost 10 bases and J lost 6 bases. This CDR3 contains 16 residues. For the CDR3, the DNA is TGTGCCACTCTAATTGCTCCGGGACTAGCGGTCAATGAGCAGTTCTTC. Encoded protein: CATLIAPGLAVNEQFF.

This clonotype was detected ten times or more. The chain combines TRBV20-1 with TRBJ2-1; a weak D match, TRBD2 (6 bases). This CDR3 has 14 amino acids. The germline V gene encodes CDR1 DFQATT and CDR2 SNEGSKA (reference sequence). Trimming left V 0 bases short and J 7 bases short, with 13 bases between. The CDR3 DNA sequence: TGCAGTGCTAGAGATAGTTCAGGAGGGAATGAGCAGTTCTTC. Encoded protein: CSARDSSGGNEQFF.

There are a few counts of this clonotype. The rearrangement links TRBV24-1 to TRBJ2-1; D is ambiguous. Germline V gene sequence: CDR1 KGHDR, CDR2 SFDVKD. Trimming shortened V by 5 bases and J by 1 base, and 8 bases separated the two germline ends. The CDR3 sequence is 14 residues long. The CDR3 here is CATSGGQSYNEQFF. The CDR3 bases are TGTGCCACCAGTGGCGGTCAGTCCTACAATGAGCAGTTCTTC.

As for this clonotype: One end of the junction varies from germline; a read error may be responsible. V usage is TRBV12-3 or TRBV12-4 and J usage is TRBJ2-2; D perhaps matches TRBD2 (6 bases). This CDR3 is 13 amino acids long. CDR3: CASGFGSTGELFF. The DNA for the CDR3 is TGTGCCAGCGGTTTCGGGAGTACCGGGGAGCTGTTTTTT.

In this sample, this clonotype turned up a few times. The chain employs TRBV11-2 and TRBJ2-1; D gene unclear. The CDR3 is 14 residues long. Trimming shortened V by 3 bases and J by 4 bases, and 10 bases separated the two germline ends. Per the germline V gene, CDR1 is SGHAT and CDR2 is FQNNGV. The CDR3 protein is CASSFNTVYNEQFF. CDR3 in DNA: TGTGCCAGCAGCTTCAACACAGTTTACAATGAGCAGTTCTTC.

There are many counts of this clonotype. The V call is TRBV7-3, the J call TRBJ1-2; D uncertain. Germline values: CDR1 SGHTA, CDR2 FQGTGA. Trimming removed 0 bases at V and 8 bases at J, with 10 bases between. The CDR3 is made up of 13 amino acids. The CDR3 spells CASSLTSGEGYTF. CDR3 DNA: TGTGCCAGCAGCTTAACTTCAGGAGAAGGCTACACCTTC.

Comments on this clonotype: Given a much more abundant clone one base away, this may be a read error. This chain connects TRBV12-3 or TRBV12-4 to TRBJ2-1; TRBD2 matches at 8 bases. This CDR3 is built from 16 residues. For the CDR3, the DNA is TGTGCCAGCAGTCGACAAGCGGGAGAATGGGGAAGTGAGCAGTCCTTC. Protein product: CASSRQAGEWGSEQSF.

This clonotype was recorded many times. The chain uses TRBV2 and TRBJ2-1, with 9 bases fitting TRBD1. V was pared by 6 bases and J by 7 bases, with 4 bases of the junction left unmatched. The CDR3 loop spans 13 amino acids. Germline values: CDR1 SNHLY, CDR2 FYNNEI. Written as DNA, the CDR3 is TGTGCCAGCAGGGACAGGGGTAGGAATGAGCAGTTCTTC. Translating gives CASRDRGRNEQFF.

The genes are TRBV11-1 and TRBJ2-3; 8 bases are shared with TRBD1. V lost 5 bases, J lost 3 bases, and 7 bases stayed unmatched. The CDR3 has 15 residues. Germline V gives CDR1 SGHAT, CDR2 FQDESV (reference sequence). The CDR3 loop is CASSRRTGRTDTQYF. CDR3 bases: TGTGCCAGCAGCCGAAGGACAGGGCGAACAGATACGCAGTATTTT.

This clonotype appeared many times. A much more abundant neighbour one base away suggests this may be a read error. The CDR3 does not close with the conserved phenylalanine or tryptophan, likely indicating a read error. This chain links TRBV7-2 with TRBJ2-1; D is ambiguous. The ends were cut back, 1 base at V and 7 bases at J, with 8 bases in the middle. Germline V gene data show CDR1 as SGHTA and CDR2 as FQGNSA. The CDR3 is made up of 13 amino acids. This CDR3 is CASSLGGRNEQFL. DNA for the CDR3: TGTGCCAGCAGCTTAGGCGGCAGGAATGAGCAGTTCCTC.

This chain links TRBV11-1 with TRBJ2-5, with D maybe TRBD1 (6 bases). The V gene's germline CDR1 is SGHAT and CDR2 FQDESV (reference sequence). V was trimmed by 1 base and J by 5 bases, leaving 20 bases between them. The CDR3 has 17 residues. The CDR3, as DNA: TGTGCCAGCAGCTTAGGTGACCTTAGGGGGTTGGATGAGACCCAGTACTTC. This sequence encodes CASSLGDLRGLDETQYF.